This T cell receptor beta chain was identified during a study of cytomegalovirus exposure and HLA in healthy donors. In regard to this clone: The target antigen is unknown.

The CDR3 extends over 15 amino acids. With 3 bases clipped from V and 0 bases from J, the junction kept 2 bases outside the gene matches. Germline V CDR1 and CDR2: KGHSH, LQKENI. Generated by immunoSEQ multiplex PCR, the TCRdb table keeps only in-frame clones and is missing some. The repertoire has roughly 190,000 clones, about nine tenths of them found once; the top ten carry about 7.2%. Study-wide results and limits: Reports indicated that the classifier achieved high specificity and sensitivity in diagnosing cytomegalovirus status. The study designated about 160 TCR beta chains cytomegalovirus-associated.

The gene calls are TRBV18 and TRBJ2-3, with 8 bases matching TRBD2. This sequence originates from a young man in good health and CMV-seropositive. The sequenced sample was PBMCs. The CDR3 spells CASSPAGGSTDTQYF. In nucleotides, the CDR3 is TGTGCCAGCTCACCCGCGGGGGGTAGCACAGATACGCAGTATTTT.